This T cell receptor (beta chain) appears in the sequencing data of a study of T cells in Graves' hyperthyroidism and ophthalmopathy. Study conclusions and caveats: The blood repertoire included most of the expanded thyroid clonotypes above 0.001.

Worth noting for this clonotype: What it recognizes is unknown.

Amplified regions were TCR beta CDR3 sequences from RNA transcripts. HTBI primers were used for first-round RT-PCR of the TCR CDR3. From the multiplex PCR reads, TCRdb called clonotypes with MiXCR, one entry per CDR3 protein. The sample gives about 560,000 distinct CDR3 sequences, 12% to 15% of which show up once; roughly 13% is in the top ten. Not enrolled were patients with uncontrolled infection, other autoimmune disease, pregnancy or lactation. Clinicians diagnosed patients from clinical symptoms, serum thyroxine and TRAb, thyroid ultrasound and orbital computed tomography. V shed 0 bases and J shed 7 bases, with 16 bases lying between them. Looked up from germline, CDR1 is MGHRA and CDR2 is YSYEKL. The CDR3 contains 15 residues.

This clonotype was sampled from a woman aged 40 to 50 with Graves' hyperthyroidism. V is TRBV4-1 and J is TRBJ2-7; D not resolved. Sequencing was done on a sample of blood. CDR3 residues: CASSQERGLTREQYF. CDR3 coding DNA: TGCGCCAGCAGCCAAGAAAGAGGCCTGACTCGGGAGCAGTACTTC.